A single sample gave rise to the 32 T cell receptor beta chains below, sequenced in a study of T cell responses to AZD1222 COVID-19 vaccine. Using immunoSEQ multiplex PCR, the repertoire was profiled, and TCRdb retains in-frame clones only, with some absent. The repertoire includes more than 100,000 clones, about 92% of them detected once, and 5% sits in the top ten. Specimen: peripheral blood, collected 28 days after the second AZD1222 dose. Receptor source: an adult who received the AZD1222 COVID-19 vaccine.

V gene TRBV3-1 (or the pseudogene TRBV3-2) combines with J gene TRBJ2-3, with D possibly TRBD2 on 6 matching bases. Looked up from germline, CDR1 is LGHDT and CDR2 is YNNKEL (reference sequence). With 3 bases removed from V and 0 bases from J, the gap between germline ends came to 13 bases. The CDR3 has 16 amino acids. The CDR3 DNA reads as TGTGCCAGCAGCCAGAGACTAGGCTTTAGCACAGATACGCAGTATTTT. This encodes CASSQRLGFSTDTQYF.

This chain joins TRBV7-9 and TRBJ1-1; 7 nucleotides match TRBD1. The CDR3 is 13 residues long. V lost 5 bases to trimming and J lost 6 bases; unmatched junction nucleotides: 6. Germline assignment: CDR1 SEHNR and CDR2 FQNEAQ (reference sequence). CDR3 residues: CASSGPGGSEAFF. DNA of the CDR3: TGTGCCAGCAGCGGCCCAGGGGGGTCTGAAGCTTTCTTT.

The CDR3 reads CASSSLTGNSPLHF. In nucleotides, the CDR3 is TGTGCCAGCAGTTCTCTAACAGGGAATTCACCCCTCCACTTT. The J gene is TRBJ1-6, the V gene TRBV6-5; D is possibly TRBD1 (6 bases). There are 14 residues in the CDR3. Trimming took 4 bases from V and 7 from J, leaving 11 bases between them. Germline V gene sequence: CDR1 MNHEY, CDR2 SVGAGI.

This clone was seen just once. V gene TRBV4-3 combines with J gene TRBJ2-1; 10 nucleotides align to TRBD2. V was pared by 1 base and J by 7 bases, with 1 base of the junction left unmatched. Germline V gene lookup returns CDR1 LGHNA and CDR2 YSLEER. This CDR3 is built from 14 residues. For the CDR3, the DNA is TGCGCCAGCAGCCAAGGACTAGCGGGTAATGAGCAGTTCTTC. Its protein is CASSQGLAGNEQFF.

The chain combines TRBV14 with TRBJ2-7; D possibly corresponds to TRBD2 (5 bases). The V gene's germline CDR1 is SGHDN and CDR2 FVKESK. This CDR3 has 13 residues. The germline V and J ends were trimmed by 5 bases and 5 bases, with 13 bases remaining between them. CDR3 sequence: CASSGLRANEQYF. CDR3 nucleotide sequence: TGTGCCAGCAGCGGACTTAGGGCCAACGAGCAGTACTTC. Together with reference TRBV14 and TRBJ2-7, the CDR3 gives the full variable domain: EAGVTQFPSHSVIEKGQTVTLRCDPISGHDNLYWYRRVMGKEIKFLLHFVKESKQDESGMPNNRFLAERTGGTYSTLKVQPAELEDSGVYFCASSGLRANEQYFGPGTRLTVT.

The DNA of the CDR3 is TGTGCCAGCAGTATTAATTCACCCCTCCACTTT. This translates into CASSINSPLHF. The chain couples TRBV2 to TRBJ1-6; D is unclear. Germline lookup yields CDR1 SNHLY and CDR2 FYNNEI. V gave up 5 bases and J gave up 6 bases, with 2 bases separating them. The CDR3 is made up of 11 amino acids.

V gene TRBV7-9 combines with J gene TRBJ1-3; 7 nucleotides align to TRBD1. CDR3 length: 16 residues. The germline CDR1 and CDR2 sequences are SEHNR and FQNEAQ (reference sequence). J gave up 0 bases and V 2 bases, and 4 bases lay outside the gene matches. In DNA form, the CDR3 reads TGTGCCAGCAGCTTATTTAGACAGGGCTCTGGAAACACCATATATTTT. This codes for CASSLFRQGSGNTIYF.

This clone was observed a single time. V usage is TRBV6-5 and J usage is TRBJ1-1; 9 nucleotides align to TRBD1. The length of the CDR3 is 13 residues. Germline values: CDR1 MNHEY, CDR2 SVGAGI. V gave up 8 bases and J gave up 4 bases; unmatched junction bases: 5. CDR3 sequence reads: CASLQGAVTEAFF. In nucleotides, the CDR3 is TGTGCCAGCCTACAGGGGGCGGTCACTGAAGCTTTCTTT.

This chain links TRBV7-2 with TRBJ1-1, with 9 bases identical to TRBD1. The CDR3 length is 14 residues. Germline assignment: CDR1 SGHTA and CDR2 FQGNSA. Trimming removed 5 bases from V and 0 bases from J; junction bases left unmatched: 1. In DNA, the CDR3 is TGTGCCAGCAGCCGGGACAGGGTGAACACTGAAGCTTTCTTT. Residues: CASSRDRVNTEAFF.

The chain couples TRBV6-5 to TRBJ1-3, with TRBD1 matching 7 bases. This CDR3 contains 15 residues. In germline, CDR1 is MNHEY, CDR2 SVGAGI. V was pared by 7 bases and J by 0 bases, with 6 bases of the junction left unmatched. CDR3 loop: CASIRDSRSGNTIYF. The CDR3 DNA reads TGTGCCAGCATCAGGGACAGTCGCTCTGGAAACACCATATATTTT.

J is TRBJ2-2 and V is TRBV7-7; D may be TRBD2 (5 bases). This CDR3 has 15 residues. With 1 base removed from V and 4 bases from J, the gap between germline ends came to 10 bases. Germline V gives CDR1 SSHAT, CDR2 FNYEAQ (reference sequence). CDR3 residues: CASSLGSGSTGELFF. The CDR3 region has the DNA TGTGCCAGCAGCTTAGGGTCGGGGTCCACCGGGGAGCTGTTTTTT.

The V gene is TRBV20-1, the J gene TRBJ2-5; 12 bases are shared with TRBD2. CDR3 length: 11 amino acids. Trimming removed 6 bases from V and 10 bases from J; junction bases left unmatched: 3. CDR1 is DFQATT and CDR2 is SNEGSKA in the germline V gene (reference sequence). The CDR3 bases are TGCAGTGCGCAGACTAGCGGGAGCCAGTACTTC. It encodes CSAQTSGSQYF.

The chain carries TRBV9 and TRBJ2-7; D is ambiguous. The CDR3 runs to 16 residues. Trimming left V 0 bases short and J 2 bases short, with 15 bases between. The germline V gene has CDR1 SGDLS and CDR2 YYNGEE. The CDR3 DNA sequence: TGTGCCAGCAGCGTAGGGGCAGACCCCTTTACCTACGAGCAGTACTTC. Translated: CASSVGADPFTYEQYF. Variable domain in full (rest from reference TRBV9 and TRBJ2-7): DSGVTQTPKHLITATGQRVTLRCSPRSGDLSVYWYQQSLDQGLQFLIQYYNGEERAKGNILERFSAQQFPDLHSELNLSSLELGDSALYFCASSVGADPFTYEQYFGPGTRLTVT.

This chain connects TRBV7-9 to TRBJ2-7; maybe TRBD2 (6 bases). Trimming removed 5 bases from V and 2 bases from J, with 10 bases in between. The CDR3 sequence is 13 residues long. Germline CDR1 and CDR2: SEHNR and FQNEAQ (reference sequence). In nucleotides, the CDR3 is TGTGCCAGCAGCGCCCGACTAGCCTACGAGCAGTACTTC. Amino acid sequence: CASSARLAYEQYF.

The sample holds one count of this clone. The rearrangement joins TRBV15 to TRBJ2-2; D may be TRBD1 (5 bases). Trimming removed 1 base at V and 6 bases at J, with 18 bases between. This CDR3 region has 17 residues. Per the germline V gene, CDR1 is LNHNV and CDR2 is YYDKDF (reference sequence). CDR3 sequence reads: CATSRGTGGVIAGELFF. The CDR3 DNA reads as TGTGCCACCAGCAGAGGCACAGGTGGAGTCATAGCCGGGGAGCTGTTTTTT.

The rearrangement links TRBV7-9 to TRBJ2-7, with D unclear. V was cut by 11 bases and J by 3 bases, with 14 bases left in between. The CDR3 is made up of 12 amino acids. Per germline, CDR1 SEHNR and CDR2 FQNEAQ (reference sequence). CDR3 region: CALQTSSYEQYF. CDR3 nucleotide sequence: TGTGCCCTACAGACTTCTAGCTACGAGCAGTACTTC.

The V call is TRBV3-1 (or the pseudogene TRBV3-2), the J call TRBJ2-3, with TRBD2 identical over 7 bases. This CDR3 region has 17 residues. Losses at the gene ends were 4 bases for V and 1 base for J; bases not matched to a gene: 11. Germline V gene sequence: CDR1 LGHDT, CDR2 YNNKEL (reference sequence). The CDR3 nucleotides are TGTGCCAGCAGCCGAGACCTAGGGGCGGGGGGCACAGATACGCAGTATTTT. It translates to CASSRDLGAGGTDTQYF.

A few counts support this clone. The J gene is TRBJ2-2, the V gene TRBV6-1; D gene uncertain. The V end lost 1 base, the J end lost 7 bases, and 10 bases lay between the germline ends. The CDR3 loop spans 14 amino acids. Germline CDR1 reads MNHNS; CDR2 reads SASEGT. In nucleotides, the CDR3 is TGTGCCAGCAGTGAAGAATTTGGGCTCGGGGAGCTGTTTTTT. Protein sequence: CASSEEFGLGELFF.

The rearrangement uses TRBV12-3 or TRBV12-4 and TRBJ1-2; no definite D call. V was clipped by 7 bases and J by 4 bases, with 13 bases between them. This CDR3 contains 13 residues. In DNA, the CDR3 is TGTGCCAGCACCCTCTCGGTGATCTATGGCTACACCTTC. Amino acid sequence: CASTLSVIYGYTF.

This chain connects TRBV7-9 to TRBJ2-7, with a possible D match to TRBD2 (6 bases). This CDR3 spans 13 amino acids. The V and J ends lost 4 bases and 3 bases respectively, with 10 bases between them. Germline lookup yields CDR1 SEHNR and CDR2 FQNEAQ (reference sequence). CDR3 nucleotides: TGTGCCAGCAGCTGGTGGGGGGTCTACGAGCAGTACTTC. This translates into CASSWWGVYEQYF.

V gene TRBV5-4 combines with J gene TRBJ1-4, with 12 bases lining up with TRBD1. The CDR3 has 15 amino acids. CDR1 is SGHNT and CDR2 is YYREEE in the germline V gene (reference sequence). Trimming cost V 4 bases and J 7 bases; bases outside gene matches: 5. CDR3 sequence (DNA): TGTGCCAGCAGCCATCCGGGACAGGGGGCTGAAAAACTGTTTTTT. It specifies CASSHPGQGAEKLFF.

The gene calls are TRBV10-3 and TRBJ2-3; D ambiguous. Trimming removed 4 bases at V and 4 bases at J, with 12 bases between. The CDR3 length is 14 residues. Germline lookup yields CDR1 ENHRY and CDR2 SYGVKD. The CDR3: CAISGEKVSDTQYF. CDR3 DNA sequence: TGTGCCATCAGTGGGGAAAAGGTTTCAGATACGCAGTATTTT.

This clone was counted many times. The chain joins TRBV9 to TRBJ2-2; no clear D. Trimming removed 2 bases at V and 7 bases at J, with 6 bases between. This CDR3 spans 12 amino acids. Per germline, CDR1 SGDLS and CDR2 YYNGEE. CDR3 sequence: CASSVFGGELFF. The CDR3 nucleotides are TGTGCCAGCAGCGTGTTTGGCGGGGAGCTGTTTTTT.

The chain combines TRBV21-1 with TRBJ2-7. TRBV21-1 is a listed pseudogene. The CDR3 has 15 residues. CDR3 bases: TGTGCCAGCAGCAAAGGGGCGCGGACCTCCTACGAGCAGTACTTC. Protein sequence: CASSKGARTSYEQYF.

This chain connects TRBV18 to TRBJ1-1; 10 nucleotides line up with TRBD1. V dropped 4 bases and J dropped 3; count of bases not matched to a gene: 2. This CDR3 contains 14 residues. In germline, CDR1 is KGHSH, CDR2 LQKENI. This CDR3 reads CASSRGTGDTEAFF. The CDR3 region has the DNA TGTGCCAGCTCACGGGGGACAGGGGACACTGAAGCTTTCTTT.

This clone showed up just once. This rearrangement joins TRBV19 to TRBJ2-1; possibly TRBD1 for D (5 bases). With 2 bases removed from V and 8 bases from J, the gap between germline ends came to 13 bases. The CDR3 covers 14 residues. From germline, CDR1 is LNHDA and CDR2 SQIVND (reference sequence). CDR3 nucleotide sequence: TGTGCCAGTAGTATATCAACAGGCGGCCATGAGCAGTTCTTC. Protein product: CASSISTGGHEQFF.

The chain combines TRBV7-2 with TRBJ2-5, with 7 bases lining up with TRBD2. The V gene end was trimmed by 7 bases and the J gene end by 7 bases; junction bases not matched to a gene: 9. The germline V gene encodes CDR1 SGHTA and CDR2 FQGNSA. CDR3 length: 13 residues. This chain's CDR3 is CASNKGREVTQYF. In nucleotides, the CDR3 is TGTGCCAGCAACAAAGGACGGGAGGTGACCCAGTACTTC.

The chain joins TRBV2 to TRBJ2-2; D may be TRBD1 (6 bases). CDR1 and CDR2 from the germline V gene are SNHLY and FYNNEI. CDR3 length: 14 residues. Trimming took off 8 bases at V and 3 bases at J, with 13 bases between the two ends. CDR3 loop: CASCWGRDTGELFF. The CDR3 nucleotides are TGTGCCAGCTGCTGGGGGCGCGACACCGGGGAGCTGTTTTTT.

The chain joins TRBV9 to TRBJ2-3; D unresolved. In germline, CDR1 is SGDLS, CDR2 YYNGEE. V lost 0 bases and J lost 4, with 12 bases in between. The CDR3 runs 15 residues. CDR3 amino acids: CASSVVSSPPDTQYF. The CDR3 coding sequence is TGTGCCAGCAGCGTAGTCTCTAGTCCGCCAGATACGCAGTATTTT.

J is TRBJ2-7 and V is TRBV4-2; D might be TRBD1 (5 bases). Germline V gene sequence: CDR1 LGHNA, CDR2 YNFKEQ. The CDR3 totals 13 residues. The V end lost 4 bases, the J end lost 3 bases, and 10 bases lay between the germline ends. The CDR3 DNA follows: TGTGCCAGCAGCCGGCCCGACAGCTACGAGCAGTACTTC. Its protein is CASSRPDSYEQYF.

The chain carries TRBV7-2 and TRBJ1-1; the D is unclear. Germline CDR1 SGHTA, CDR2 FQGNSA. The CDR3 length is 15 residues. The ends were cut back, 1 base at V and 4 bases at J, with 13 bases in the middle. CDR3 residues: CASSLVGPSVTEAFF. In DNA form, the CDR3 reads TGTGCCAGCAGCTTAGTTGGCCCGTCAGTCACTGAAGCTTTCTTT.

The chain recombines TRBV29-1 with TRBJ2-7, with 10 bases identical to TRBD2. Germline loops: CDR1 SQVTM, CDR2 ANQGSEA. J lost 0 bases, V lost 4 bases, and 3 bases had no gene match. This CDR3 contains 14 residues. CDR3 sequence (DNA): TGCAGCGTTGGGCGACTAGCGGGCTCCTACGAGCAGTACTTC. It specifies CSVGRLAGSYEQYF.